This entry is about one TCR beta chain. Some clones are missing from TCRdb's copy, which holds only in-frame ones; the method was immunoSEQ multiplex PCR. The sample gives some 62,000 clones, approximately 87% of which show up once; 5.2% is in the top ten. This entry is derived from a study of technical replicates of blood from a handful of donors. This TCR was sampled from a human donor in good health. Some clones in this sample may be carry-over from other donors' samples. The sample comprised PBMCs.

CDR3 in DNA: TGTGCCAGCAGCAGACTAGCGGGAGGGTATGAGTTCTTC. Protein product: CASSRLAGGYEFF. V usage is TRBV7-2 and J usage is TRBJ2-1, with 14 bases identical to TRBD2. The junction had 5 bases not matched to a gene; V was cut back by 5 bases and J by 14 bases. The CDR3 is made up of 13 amino acids. Germline loops: CDR1 SGHTA, CDR2 FQGNSA.